This T cell receptor (beta chain) came from a study of T cell responses to AZD1222 COVID-19 vaccine. Libraries were prepared by immunoSEQ multiplex PCR; TCRdb keeps only in-frame clonotypes and omits some of them. The table includes roughly 150,000 clones, 85% to 95% detected once. A note on this clone: Its antigen is not identified.

Study-level findings and limits: CD4 TCRs associated with vaccination spanned spike, dominating at 160-218 and 743-854. Close to half of all spike-specific TCRs reportedly target regions of the variants that are unmutated. Clonal diversity may have been underestimated, and the donors were mostly white British, with more females than males.

This TCR was recovered from an adult who received the AZD1222 COVID-19 vaccine. Sequences were derived from peripheral blood, sampled 28 days after the second AZD1222 dose.

The CDR3 DNA is TGCAGCGTTGATCGGTCGGATTCTAACTATGGCTACACCTTC. This sequence encodes CSVDRSDSNYGYTF. This sequence joins TRBV29-1 and TRBJ1-2; no clear D. The CDR3 is 14 amino acids. V was shortened by 3 bases and J by 0 bases, with 11 bases between the two germline ends. CDR1 and CDR2 (germline): SQVTM, ANQGSEA.